One sample yielded the 31 T cell receptor beta chains listed below, sequenced in a study of PD-1 blockade in classical Hodgkin lymphoma. The assay was immunoSEQ multiplex PCR, and TCRdb's table has in-frame clones only and misses some. The repertoire includes some 84,000 clones, 89% of them detected once, and 20% to 25% sits in the top ten. Relapse was seen in all patients after autologous stem cell transplantation, and brentuximab vedotin exposure was variable. This material consisted of peripheral blood mononuclear cells (PBMCs), taken at baseline. The receptors here all came from a human donor with classical Hodgkin lymphoma.

The count of this clone is one. The rearrangement uses TRBV4-2 and TRBJ2-2, with a tentative D call TRBD2 (6 bases). This CDR3 contains 17 residues. Germline values: CDR1 LGHNA, CDR2 YNFKEQ. The V end was cut by 1 base, the J end by 0 bases, with 12 bases between. CDR3 amino acids: CASSQVTGRTNTGELFF. In DNA form, the CDR3 reads TGTGCCAGCAGCCAAGTCACCGGGAGAACGAACACCGGGGAGCTGTTTTTT.

The chain has TRBV27 and TRBJ1-3, with D unresolved. Trimming took off 3 bases at V and 0 bases at J, with 15 bases between the two ends. The CDR3 covers 17 residues. CDR1 is MNHEY, CDR2 SMNVEV, per germline (reference sequence). The CDR3 region is CASSLENPGLSGNTIYF. The CDR3 DNA is TGTGCCAGCAGTTTGGAGAACCCCGGGCTCTCTGGAAACACCATATATTTT.

The CDR3 DNA follows: TGTGCTAGTGGTAAGGGACAGGGAGTAAATGAGCAGTTCTTC. Translating it yields CASGKGQGVNEQFF. V gene TRBV12-5 combines with J gene TRBJ2-1; 9 nucleotides agree with TRBD1. The CDR3 runs 14 residues. After removal of 5 bases from V and 7 bases from J, the junction contained 6 bases not matched to a gene. Germline-derived CDR1 and CDR2 are LGHNT and FRNRAP.

This sequence joins TRBV2 and TRBJ1-2; D call uncertain. The length of the CDR3 is 15 residues. The V gene's germline CDR1 is SNHLY and CDR2 FYNNEI. Trimming took 7 bases from V and 1 from J, leaving 16 bases between them. CDR3 sequence (DNA): TGTGCCAGCAAGTCATCGAGAGGGATTAACTATGGCTACACCTTC. It specifies CASKSSRGINYGYTF.

The genes are TRBV5-4 and TRBJ2-7, with D perhaps matching TRBD1 (6 bases). CDR1 SGHNT and CDR2 YYREEE come from the germline V gene (reference sequence). The V gene lost 4 bases and the J gene lost 5 bases, with 10 bases spanning the gap. The CDR3 consists of 12 residues. Here the CDR3 DNA reads TGTGCCAGCAGCGACGGGACAAACGAGCAGTACTTC. Amino acid sequence: CASSDGTNEQYF.

J is TRBJ2-3 and V is TRBV28; D not resolved. In germline, CDR1 is MDHEN, CDR2 SYDVKM. Trimming left V 8 bases short and J 5 bases short, with 5 bases between. The CDR3 totals 10 residues. The CDR3 DNA sequence: TGTGCCAGCCGTCAAGATACGCAGTATTTT. Its protein is CASRQDTQYF.

The genes are TRBV4-2 and TRBJ1-5; D ambiguous. Per germline, CDR1 LGHNA and CDR2 YNFKEQ. V lost 0 bases and J 6 bases, leaving 6 bases between the germline ends. There are 13 residues in the CDR3. This CDR3 is CASSQDISQPQHF. In DNA, the CDR3 is TGTGCCAGCAGCCAAGATATTAGTCAGCCCCAGCATTTT.

This chain connects TRBV11-2 to TRBJ2-7, with 8 bases aligning to TRBD1. The germline CDR1 and CDR2 sequences are SGHAT and FQNNGV. This CDR3 has 14 amino acids. V gave up 5 bases and J gave up 3 bases; unmatched junction bases: 6. This CDR3 is CASSPTGGNYEQYF. As DNA, the CDR3 is TGTGCCAGCAGCCCTACAGGGGGAAACTACGAGCAGTACTTC.

The rearrangement links TRBV6-1 to TRBJ2-7; D is possibly TRBD1 or TRBD2 (5 bases each). Germline V gene data show CDR1 as MNHNS and CDR2 as SASEGT. Trimming took 3 bases from V and 4 from J, leaving 13 bases between them. This CDR3 comprises 14 residues. This CDR3 reads CASSEGPANYEQYF. The CDR3 DNA is TGTGCCAGCAGTGAGGGACCGGCGAATTACGAGCAGTACTTC.

The chain recombines TRBV18 with TRBJ2-1; 11 nucleotides line up with TRBD2. Trimming at V came to 4 bases and at J to 6 bases, leaving 2 bases not matched to a gene. Germline values: CDR1 KGHSH, CDR2 LQKENI. The CDR3 loop spans 14 amino acids. This CDR3 reads CASSLGLAGNEQFF. The CDR3 DNA is TGTGCCAGCTCACTTGGACTAGCGGGCAATGAGCAGTTCTTC.

The V gene is TRBV7-6, the J gene TRBJ2-3; 8 nucleotides line up with TRBD2. The CDR3 has 15 residues. V shed 1 base and J 1 base; nucleotides not matched to a gene: 1. Germline values: CDR1 SGHVS, CDR2 FNYEAQ. CDR3 coding DNA: TGTGCCAGCAGCTTAGACGGGAGGGGCACAGATACGCAGTATTTT. This sequence encodes CASSLDGRGTDTQYF.

The rearrangement joins TRBV10-2 to TRBJ2-1, with TRBD2 matching over 8 bases. CDR3 size: 18 residues. Germline V gives CDR1 WSHSY, CDR2 SAAADI. V was clipped by 6 bases and J by 3 bases; unmatched bases: 16. Here the CDR3 reads CASRFAASSGVGYNEQFF. CDR3 sequence (DNA): TGCGCCAGCAGGTTTGCCGCGAGTAGCGGGGTAGGCTACAATGAGCAGTTCTTC.

CDR3 amino acids: CASSTHFTDTQYF. The DNA of the CDR3 is TGTGCCAGCAGTACCCACTTCACAGATACGCAGTATTTT. V and J are TRBV6-5 and TRBJ2-3, with D unresolved. CDR1 and CDR2 from the germline V gene are MNHEY and SVGAGI. The CDR3 runs 13 residues. The V end was cut by 5 bases, the J end by 2 bases, with 8 bases between.

Comments on this clone: Its ends do not fully match the called genes, so a read error is possible. The chain carries TRBV19 and TRBJ2-1; weak D call: TRBD1 (6 bases). Germline-derived CDR1 and CDR2 are LNHDA and SQIVND (reference sequence). The CDR3 covers 13 residues. CDR3 sequence reads: CASSMGPPDSGIF. The CDR3 DNA sequence: TGTGCCAGTAGTATGGGACCACCGGACAGTGGAATCTTC.

This clone was counted only a few times. The rearrangement links TRBV27 to TRBJ1-3, with a tentative D call TRBD1 (5 bases). CDR3 length: 16 residues. Germline CDR1 MNHEY, CDR2 SMNVEV (reference sequence). The V end lost 5 bases, the J end lost 4 bases, and 18 bases lay between the germline ends. The CDR3 here is CASSPVGRVSGNTIYF. The CDR3 nucleotides read TGTGCCAGCAGTCCGGTCGGCAGGGTCTCCGGAAACACCATATATTTT.

The V call is TRBV27, the J call TRBJ2-7; 9 bases fit TRBD2. CDR1 and CDR2 from the germline V gene are MNHEY and SMNVEV (reference sequence). Unmatched junction bases numbered 3, after V lost 3 bases and J lost 0 bases. The CDR3 has 15 amino acids. The CDR3 sequence is CASSFSGGASYEQYF. The DNA of the CDR3 is TGTGCCAGCAGTTTTAGCGGGGGAGCCTCCTACGAGCAGTACTTC.

The chain combines TRBV6-1 with TRBJ2-7, with a possible D match to TRBD2 (5 bases). Germline values: CDR1 MNHNS, CDR2 SASEGT. The CDR3 runs to 15 residues. Trimming removed 3 bases from V and 5 bases from J, with 17 bases in between. The CDR3 DNA follows: TGTGCCAGCAGTGACGGCGGCACTAGATGGAACGAGCAGTACTTC. Translated: CASSDGGTRWNEQYF.

This clone was counted only a few times. The chain joins TRBV11-3 to TRBJ2-3, with 9 bases fitting TRBD1. CDR1 and CDR2 (germline): SGHNT, YENEEA. The CDR3 spans 14 residues. The V gene end was trimmed by 4 bases and the J gene end by 6 bases; junction bases not matched to a gene: 5. In nucleotides, the CDR3 is TGTGCCAGCAGCTGGGGACAGGGATCGGATACGCAGTATTTT. Translating it yields CASSWGQGSDTQYF.

The gene calls are TRBV7-2 and TRBJ2-7; a possible D gene is TRBD2 (5 bases). CDR3 length: 15 amino acids. Germline CDR1 is SGHTA and CDR2 is FQGNSA. V was pared by 0 bases and J by 3 bases, with 12 bases between. The CDR3 spells CASSLASGSIYEQYF. The CDR3 bases are TGTGCCAGCAGCTTAGCCAGCGGCAGTATCTACGAGCAGTACTTC.

The chain carries TRBV15 and TRBJ2-3, with a tentative D call TRBD1 (7 bases). Looked up from germline, CDR1 is LNHNV and CDR2 is YYDKDF (reference sequence). The CDR3 totals 16 residues. V dropped 5 bases and J dropped 5 bases, with 20 bases sitting between them. For the CDR3, the DNA is TGTGCCACCAGCTCCGCAGGGGGGTCTGTGGGAGATACGCAGTATTTT. This codes for CATSSAGGSVGDTQYF.

The chain links TRBV29-1 to TRBJ2-1; 13 bases are shared with TRBD2. V lost 1 base, J lost 2 bases, and 2 bases stayed unmatched. The germline V gene has CDR1 SQVTM and CDR2 ANQGSEA. This CDR3 comprises 16 residues. The CDR3 loop is CSVEVGTSGTYNEQFF. CDR3 DNA sequence: TGCAGCGTTGAAGTAGGGACTAGCGGGACCTACAATGAGCAGTTCTTC.

V gene TRBV7-2 combines with J gene TRBJ2-1; possible D gene TRBD2, 6 bases. The CDR3 loop spans 14 amino acids. V lost 1 base and J 15 bases, leaving 19 bases between the germline ends. Germline V gives CDR1 SGHTA, CDR2 FQGNSA. CDR3 DNA sequence: TGTGCCAGCAGCTTAGAGACCACTCTAGCGCGAGCGTTCTTC. Residues: CASSLETTLARAFF.

This chain uses TRBV5-1 with TRBJ2-7; 8 nucleotides line up with TRBD1. The CDR3 sequence is 12 residues long. CDR1 is SGHRS, CDR2 YFSETQ, per germline. V lost 5 bases, J lost 6 bases, and 4 bases stayed unmatched. CDR3 residues: CASSWTGSEQYF. The CDR3 region has the DNA TGCGCCAGCAGTTGGACAGGGAGCGAGCAGTACTTC.

V and J are TRBV7-2 and TRBJ2-3; D uncertain. The V end was cut by 4 bases, the J end by 8 bases, with 10 bases between. There are 12 residues in the CDR3. Germline lookup yields CDR1 SGHTA and CDR2 FQGNSA. The CDR3 spells CASSSPRSTQYF. DNA for the CDR3: TGTGCCAGCAGCTCCCCCCGGAGTACGCAGTATTTT.

V and J are TRBV9 and TRBJ2-7; 7 nucleotides line up with TRBD2. The CDR3 consists of 14 residues. The germline V gene encodes CDR1 SGDLS and CDR2 YYNGEE. Losses at the gene ends were 3 bases for V and 1 base for J; bases not matched to a gene: 4. The CDR3 nucleotides are TGTGCCAGCAGCGGGGTCGGGGGGTCCTACGAGCAGTACTTC. This translates into CASSGVGGSYEQYF.

The chain joins TRBV28 to TRBJ1-1; D uncertain. In germline, CDR1 is MDHEN, CDR2 SYDVKM. Trimming removed 1 base from V and 1 base from J, with 10 bases in between. The CDR3 runs 15 residues. The CDR3 spells CASSLFGRKNTEAFF. The CDR3, as DNA: TGTGCCAGCAGTTTATTCGGCCGAAAGAACACTGAAGCTTTCTTT. The entire variable domain, with the rest obtained from reference TRBV28 and TRBJ1-1, is as follows: DVKVTQSSRYLVKRTGEKVFLECVQDMDHENMFWYRQDPGLGLRLIYFSYDVKMKEKGDIPEGYSVSREKKERFSLILESASTNQTSMYLCASSLFGRKNTEAFFGQGTRLTVV.

This chain links TRBV4-3 with TRBJ1-1; no clear D gene. Germline loops: CDR1 LGHNA, CDR2 YSLEER. The CDR3 has 16 amino acids. The germline V and J ends were trimmed by 1 base and 0 bases, with 12 bases remaining between them. CDR3 sequence: CASSQGPGSLNTEAFF. The CDR3 DNA follows: TGCGCCAGCAGCCAAGGGCCCGGGAGTTTGAACACTGAAGCTTTCTTT.

This chain connects TRBV19 to TRBJ2-5, with 8 positions matching TRBD1. Losses at the gene ends were 6 bases for V and 7 bases for J; bases not matched to a gene: 7. Germline V gene lookup returns CDR1 LNHDA and CDR2 SQIVND (reference sequence). The CDR3 extends over 13 amino acids. DNA of the CDR3: TGTGCCAGTAGCCTCGGACAGGGATGGACCCAGTACTTC. Its protein product is CASSLGQGWTQYF. The complete variable domain, with remaining parts taken from reference TRBV19 and TRBJ2-5, reads DGGITQSPKYLFRKEGQNVTLSCEQNLNHDAMYWYRQDPGQGLRLIYYSQIVNDFQKGDIAEGYSVSREKKESFPLTVTSAQKNPTAFYLCASSLGQGWTQYFGPGTRLLVL.

This sequence joins TRBV7-9 and TRBJ2-5; 10 bases are a match to TRBD1. The CDR3 extends over 17 amino acids. Per germline, CDR1 SEHNR and CDR2 FQNEAQ (reference sequence). V was pared by 1 base and J by 4 bases, with 9 bases of the junction left unmatched. In nucleotides, the CDR3 is TGTGCCAGCAGCTTAGGAGGGACAGGGGTCTTTGGAGAGACCCAGTACTTC. It translates to CASSLGGTGVFGETQYF.

The rearrangement joins TRBV4-2 to TRBJ2-2; 15 nucleotides agree with TRBD2. The CDR3 extends over 17 amino acids. CDR1 is LGHNA, CDR2 YNFKEQ, per germline. Losses at the gene ends were 5 bases for V and 4 bases for J; bases not matched to a gene: 5. The CDR3 region is CASSYGLAGGVTGELFF. The CDR3 DNA sequence: TGTGCCAGCAGCTACGGACTAGCGGGAGGGGTCACCGGGGAGCTGTTTTTT.

The V gene is TRBV5-4, the J gene TRBJ2-1, with 14 positions matching TRBD2. Trimming cost V 0 bases and J 10 bases; bases outside gene matches: 3. This CDR3 is 15 amino acids long. Germline CDR1 reads SGHNT; CDR2 reads YYREEE (reference sequence). This CDR3 is CASSLGTSGRSEQFF. CDR3 bases: TGTGCCAGCAGCTTGGGGACTAGCGGGAGGAGCGAGCAGTTCTTC.